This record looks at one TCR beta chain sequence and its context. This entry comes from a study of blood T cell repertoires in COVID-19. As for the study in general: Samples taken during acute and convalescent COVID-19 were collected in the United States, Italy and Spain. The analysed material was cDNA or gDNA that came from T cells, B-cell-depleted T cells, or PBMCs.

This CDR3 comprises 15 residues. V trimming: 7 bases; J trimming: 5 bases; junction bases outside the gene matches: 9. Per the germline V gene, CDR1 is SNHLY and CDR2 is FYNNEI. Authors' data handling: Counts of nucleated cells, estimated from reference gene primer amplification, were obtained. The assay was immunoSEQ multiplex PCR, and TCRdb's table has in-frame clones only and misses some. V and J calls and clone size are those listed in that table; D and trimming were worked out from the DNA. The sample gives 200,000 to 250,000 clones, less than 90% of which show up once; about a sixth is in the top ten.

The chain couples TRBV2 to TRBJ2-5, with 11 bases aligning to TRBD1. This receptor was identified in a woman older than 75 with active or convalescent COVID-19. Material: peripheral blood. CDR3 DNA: TGTGCCAGCACTCAGGGGACAGGGGGTGATGAGACCCAGTACTTC. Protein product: CASTQGTGGDETQYF. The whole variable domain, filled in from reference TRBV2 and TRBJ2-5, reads EPEVTQTPSHQVTQMGQEVILRCVPISNHLYFYWYRQILGQKVEFLVSFYNNEISEKSEIFDDQFSVERPDGSNFTLKIRSTKLEDSAMYFCASTQGTGGDETQYFGPGTRLLVL.